The 22 T cell receptor beta chains below were found in one sample sequenced in a study of T cells in Graves' hyperthyroidism and ophthalmopathy. RNA transcripts gave rise to amplified TCR beta CDR3 regions. RT-PCR in the first round (using the HTBI primer set) targeted the TCR CDR3. TCRdb re-called the multiplex PCR reads through MiXCR, storing one row per CDR3 protein. The table includes 250,000 to 300,000 distinct CDR3 sequences, roughly 14% detected once. The sequencing sample was made of blood. All receptors derive from a woman younger than 45 with Graves' hyperthyroidism that later progressed to Graves' ophthalmopathy.

V is TRBV12-3 or TRBV12-4 and J is TRBJ1-4; D is undetermined. This CDR3 region has 14 residues. Trimming shortened V by 3 bases and J by 7 bases, and 12 bases separated the two germline ends. As DNA, the CDR3 is TGTGCCAGCAGTTTGGAAGAGGAGGGTGAAAAACTGTTTTTT. Translated: CASSLEEEGEKLFF.

The chain uses TRBV6-2 or TRBV6-3 and TRBJ2-1; D perhaps matches TRBD1 (5 bases). With 7 bases removed from V and 4 bases from J, the gap between germline ends came to 17 bases. The length of the CDR3 is 15 residues. Germline CDR1 reads MNHEY; CDR2 reads SVGEGT. The CDR3 loop is CASKVLGPFYNEQFF. The CDR3, as DNA: TGTGCCAGCAAAGTCTTGGGGCCCTTTTACAATGAGCAGTTCTTC.

This clonotype appeared many times. The gene calls are TRBV7-9 and TRBJ2-7; unclear D gene. The CDR3 totals 12 residues. Trimming removed 2 bases from V and 6 bases from J, with 8 bases in between. Germline CDR1 is SEHNR and CDR2 is FQNEAQ (reference sequence). CDR3 in amino acids: CASSLIESEQYF. For the CDR3, the DNA is TGTGCCAGCAGCTTAATTGAAAGCGAGCAGTACTTC.

There are many counts of this clonotype. V usage is TRBV6-1 and J usage is TRBJ1-1; D call uncertain. V dropped 2 bases and J dropped 9 bases, with 16 bases sitting between them. Germline V gene lookup returns CDR1 MNHNS and CDR2 SASEGT. The CDR3 is 14 residues long. As DNA, the CDR3 is TGTGCCAGCAGTGAATTGATAAGTTTTGAAAAAGCTTTCTTT. As protein: CASSELISFEKAFF.

This clonotype appeared a few times. The chain couples TRBV9 to TRBJ2-2, with 8 bases lining up with TRBD2. Germline V lookup: CDR1 SGDLS, CDR2 YYNGEE. There are 13 residues in the CDR3. V shed 4 bases and J 7 bases; nucleotides not matched to a gene: 3. CDR3 bases: TGTGCCAGCAGCCTGGGGACTAGCGGGGAGCTGTTTTTT. It is translated as CASSLGTSGELFF.

This clonotype has a single count. V is TRBV18 and J is TRBJ2-5; D remains unclear. Germline CDR1 KGHSH, CDR2 LQKENI. The germline V and J ends were trimmed by 1 base and 2 bases, with 14 bases remaining between them. The length of the CDR3 is 16 residues. The CDR3 here is CASSPLDGSIQETQYF. For the CDR3, the DNA is TGTGCCAGCTCACCACTTGACGGTAGTATACAAGAGACCCAGTACTTC.

This clonotype was picked up many times. This chain uses TRBV13 with TRBJ2-7; TRBD2 matches 7 bases. J lost 12 bases, V lost 2 bases, and 7 bases had no gene match. CDR1 PRHDT and CDR2 FYEKMQ come from the germline V gene (reference sequence). The CDR3 has 12 residues. The CDR3 region is CASSLPAGDRYF. CDR3 DNA: TGTGCCAGCAGCTTACCCGCGGGAGATAGGTACTTC.

About this clonotype: A much larger clonotype is one base distant, so this may be a read error. V is TRBV10-3 and J is TRBJ1-5, with a tentative D call TRBD1 (5 bases). CDR1 is ENHRY and CDR2 is SYGVKD in the germline V gene. CDR3 length: 13 residues. This chain's CDR3 is CAISSRGNRPQHF. The CDR3 DNA reads as TGTGCCATCAGCTCCCGGGGGAATCGGCCCCAGCATTTT.

The chain combines TRBV4-2 with TRBJ2-2; 8 nucleotides line up with TRBD1. CDR1 and CDR2 (germline): LGHNA, YNFKEQ. The CDR3 extends over 17 amino acids. Unmatched junction bases numbered 11, after V lost 2 bases and J lost 6 bases. Written as DNA, the CDR3 is TGTGCCAGCAGCCAATTCCCAGCAGGGGGCCGGGCCGGGGAGCTGTTTTTT. Encoded protein: CASSQFPAGGRAGELFF.

Many counts were recorded for this clonotype. The genes are TRBV20-1 and TRBJ2-7, with TRBD2 matching 13 bases. J gave up 7 bases and V 0 bases, and 15 bases lay outside the gene matches. CDR1 is DFQATT and CDR2 is SNEGSKA in the germline V gene (reference sequence). This CDR3 spans 18 amino acids. This CDR3 reads CSARDRATGTSGTGEQYF. CDR3 DNA: TGCAGTGCTAGAGACCGGGCGACCGGGACTAGCGGGACAGGAGAGCAGTACTTC.

Points on this clonotype: A read error is possible here, since a much larger clone lies one base away. The gene calls are TRBV6-1 and TRBJ1-5; a possible D gene is TRBD1 (5 bases). The germline gives CDR1 MNHNS, CDR2 SASEGT. V lost 1 base and J lost 2, with 12 bases in between. The CDR3 is 16 residues long. For the CDR3, the DNA is TGTGCCAGCAGTGAAGATGAAGGGGCGCGCAATCAGCCCCAGCATTTT. Protein sequence: CASSEDEGARNQPQHF.

At least ten counts were recorded for this clonotype. The DNA for the CDR3 is TGCAGTGCTAGAGAACTTACTAGCGGGAGCGTCAATGAGCAGTTCTTC. Amino acids: CSARELTSGSVNEQFF. The chain uses TRBV20-1 and TRBJ2-1, with 11 bases lining up with TRBD2. The CDR3 contains 16 residues. CDR1 is DFQATT, CDR2 SNEGSKA, per germline (reference sequence). Trimming cost V 0 bases and J 6 bases; bases outside gene matches: 7.

This clonotype came up many times. This chain connects TRBV3-1 to TRBJ2-5, with a tentative D call TRBD1 (6 bases). The CDR3 spans 13 residues. CDR1 is LGHDT, CDR2 YNNKEL, per germline (reference sequence). V was shortened by 4 bases and J by 4 bases, with 10 bases between the two germline ends. Here the CDR3 DNA reads TGTGCCAGCAGCCCAGGGGCAGGAGAGACCCAGTACTTC. This codes for CASSPGAGETQYF.

CDR3 bases: TGTGCCAGCAGCCCCCTGGGAGTGGGCGGGAGCCACAATGAGCAGTTCTTC. It specifies CASSPLGVGGSHNEQFF. The chain employs TRBV6-1 and TRBJ2-1; TRBD2 aligns across 7 bases. The germline CDR1 and CDR2 sequences are MNHNS and SASEGT. The ends lost 6 bases at V and 5 bases at J; junction bases unmatched: 16. The CDR3 extends over 17 amino acids.

Note on this clonotype: One end of the junction is discordant with germline, which a read error may explain. This sequence joins TRBV7-9 and TRBJ2-3; 8 bases fit TRBD2. The V gene's germline CDR1 is SEHNR and CDR2 FQNEAQ (reference sequence). The CDR3 sequence is 16 residues long. The CDR3: CASSLMGAGVAETQYF. The DNA for the CDR3 is TGTGCCAGCAGCTTAATGGGAGCGGGAGTTGCAGAGACGCAGTATTTT.

The sample holds a few counts of this clonotype. This chain joins TRBV6-5 and TRBJ2-3; 14 bases are a match to TRBD2. Trimming cost V 0 bases and J 2 bases; bases outside gene matches: 4. Germline V gives CDR1 MNHEY, CDR2 SVGAGI. This CDR3 spans 18 amino acids. The CDR3 DNA sequence: TGTGCCAGCAGTTACTCGGGACTAGCGGGAGTGACCACAGATACGCAGTATTTT. It translates to CASSYSGLAGVTTDTQYF.

Many counts were recorded for this clonotype. The chain links TRBV9 to TRBJ2-2; 12 nucleotides line up with TRBD1. Germline CDR1 reads SGDLS; CDR2 reads YYNGEE. The ends lost 3 bases at V and 3 bases at J; junction bases unmatched: 3. This CDR3 region has 16 residues. As DNA, the CDR3 is TGTGCCAGCAGCGACGGGACAGGGGGCGACACCGGGGAGCTGTTTTTT. Translation: CASSDGTGGDTGELFF.

This clonotype has ten or more counts. This rearrangement joins TRBV27 to TRBJ2-4; D remains ambiguous. The length of the CDR3 is 11 residues. V shed 7 bases and J shed 5 bases, with 6 bases lying between them. From germline, CDR1 is MNHEY and CDR2 SMNVEV (reference sequence). In nucleotides, the CDR3 is TGTGCCAGCACCAAACAAAACATTCAGTACTTC. This codes for CASTKQNIQYF.

With respect to this clonotype: An end of the junction does not agree with germline; a read error may underlie this. J is TRBJ2-1 and V is TRBV5-5; 8 nucleotides agree with TRBD2. The CDR3 is 16 residues long. Germline V lookup: CDR1 SGHKS, CDR2 YYEKEE (reference sequence). The CDR3 here is CASSLAFGGGGNEQFF. As DNA, the CDR3 is TGCGCCAGCAGCTTGGCCTTCGGGGGGGGTGGCAATGAGCAGTTCTTC. The full variable domain, in which reference TRBV5-5 and TRBJ2-1 provide the parts outside the CDR3, is DAGVTQSPTHLIKTRGQQVTLRCSPISGHKSVSWYQQVLGQGPQFIFQYYEKEERGRGNFPDRFSARQFPNYSSELNVNALLLGDSALYLCASSLAFGGGGNEQFFGPGTRLTVL.

This clonotype was picked up one time. Since a much larger clone is just one base distant, this may be a read error. The CDR3 loop reads CASRQQLMSTEAFF. For the CDR3, the DNA is TGTGCCAGCCGTCAGCAGTTGATGAGCACTGAAGCTTTCTTT. V is TRBV6-1 and J is TRBJ1-1, with D unclear. Germline CDR1 reads MNHNS; CDR2 reads SASEGT. The CDR3 extends over 14 amino acids. Between the trimmed V and J ends, which lost 8 bases and 4 bases, there was a span of 17 bases.

This clonotype came up many times. The chain recombines TRBV10-3 with TRBJ2-5; D is unclear. Looked up from germline, CDR1 is ENHRY and CDR2 is SYGVKD. Trimming stripped 6 bases from V and 5 bases from J, with 16 bases between. The CDR3 loop spans 14 amino acids. The CDR3 region has the DNA TGTGCCATCAGCTCCGGGCCCTTAGGGGAGACCCAGTACTTC. Amino acids: CAISSGPLGETQYF.

This clonotype came up many times. The V call is TRBV28, the J call TRBJ1-1; D not resolved. The ends were cut back, 2 bases at V and 1 base at J, with 11 bases in the middle. The CDR3 extends over 15 amino acids. In germline, CDR1 is MDHEN, CDR2 SYDVKM. The CDR3 loop reads CASSLSRWGNTEAFF. In DNA, the CDR3 is TGTGCCAGCAGTTTAAGTAGGTGGGGGAACACTGAAGCTTTCTTT. The full variable domain, rest sourced from reference TRBV28 and TRBJ1-1, is DVKVTQSSRYLVKRTGEKVFLECVQDMDHENMFWYRQDPGLGLRLIYFSYDVKMKEKGDIPEGYSVSREKKERFSLILESASTNQTSMYLCASSLSRWGNTEAFFGQGTRLTVV.